This passage covers 17 T cell receptor beta chains from one sample sequenced in a study of shared clonotypes between healthy human individuals. The table came from immunoSEQ multiplex PCR; TCRdb's copy has only in-frame clones and leaves some out. This table holds some 2,100,000 clones, approximately 95% found once. Sequences were obtained from naive CD4+ T cells sorted from blood. Regarding subset: CD45RA+ positively selected. These receptors all stem from a man aged 18 to 29 in good health.

The chain joins TRBV7-2 to TRBJ2-1; 13 bases align to TRBD2. CDR1 and CDR2 (germline): SGHTA, FQGNSA. Trimming at V came to 5 bases and at J to 5 bases, leaving 0 bases not matched to a gene. CDR3 length equals 14 residues. This CDR3 is CASSTSGGDNEQFF. CDR3 DNA sequence: TGTGCCAGCAGCACTAGCGGGGGGGACAATGAGCAGTTCTTC.

A note on this clone: Other nucleotide sequences in the sample specify the same CDR3. The chain joins TRBV6-5 to TRBJ2-5, with D possibly being TRBD1 (7 bases). V was cut by 5 bases and J by 1 base, with 11 bases left in between. Per germline, CDR1 MNHEY and CDR2 SVGAGI. The CDR3 loop spans 14 amino acids. In DNA, the CDR3 is TGTGCCAGCAGTCGCGGGACAGCCCAAGAGACCCAGTACTTC. Translated, it gives CASSRGTAQETQYF.

The DNA of the CDR3 is TGTGCCAGCAGTAGGACTAGCGGGGTTCCCGAGCAGTACTTC. Residues: CASSRTSGVPEQYF. V and J are TRBV11-2 and TRBJ2-7; 12 bases line up with TRBD2. The CDR3 is made up of 14 amino acids. Germline V gene lookup returns CDR1 SGHAT and CDR2 FQNNGV. V was clipped by 6 bases and J by 6 bases; unmatched bases: 6.

This sequence joins TRBV2 and TRBJ2-7, with TRBD2 matching 8 bases. Germline CDR1 is SNHLY and CDR2 is FYNNEI. V was clipped by 4 bases and J by 5 bases; unmatched bases: 1. CDR3 length equals 12 residues. This chain's CDR3 is CASSGLANEQYF. The CDR3, as DNA: TGTGCCAGCAGTGGACTAGCGAACGAGCAGTACTTC.

This chain joins TRBV6-1 and TRBJ2-1, with D perhaps matching TRBD2 (5 bases). This CDR3 spans 16 amino acids. Germline values: CDR1 MNHNS, CDR2 SASEGT. The V end was cut by 4 bases, the J end by 9 bases, with 22 bases between. CDR3 DNA sequence: TGTGCCAGCAGTGGTTGGACGTTGGACTTCCTCAGTGAGCAGTTCTTC. Its protein product is CASSGWTLDFLSEQFF.

Regarding this clone: The sample has other DNA sequences that encode this CDR3 too. The chain uses TRBV5-1 and TRBJ2-7; D remains unclear. The V end lost 0 bases, the J end lost 0 bases, and 13 bases lay between the germline ends. This CDR3 is built from 16 residues. Per germline, CDR1 SGHRS and CDR2 YFSETQ. The CDR3 nucleotides read TGCGCCAGCAGCTTGGTGGGCGGTCCTAGCTCCTACGAGCAGTACTTC. Protein sequence: CASSLVGGPSSYEQYF.

The chain is built from TRBV10-1 and TRBJ2-1; unclear D gene. V gave up 5 bases and J gave up 4 bases, with 15 bases separating them. The CDR3 is 15 residues long. CDR1 and CDR2 from the germline V gene are WNHNN and SYGVQD (reference sequence). CDR3 sequence reads: CASSSKALGYNEQFF. The DNA for the CDR3 is TGCGCCAGCAGTTCGAAAGCCCTGGGTTACAATGAGCAGTTCTTC.

The rearrangement links TRBV21-1 to TRBJ2-7; the D segment call TRBD2 is taken from the table without a DNA check. TRBV21-1 is designated a pseudogene. There are 13 residues in the CDR3. The CDR3 region has the DNA TGTGCCCTTCTAGAGAAGCCCCACTACGAGCAGTACTTC. Encoded protein: CALLEKPHYEQYF.

The chain combines TRBV5-1 with TRBJ2-3; TRBD2 matches 7 bases. The junction had 4 bases not matched to a gene; V was cut back by 1 base and J by 2 bases. This CDR3 has 15 residues. Germline lookup yields CDR1 SGHRS and CDR2 YFSETQ. CDR3 loop: CASSLTGGHTDTQYF. CDR3 nucleotide sequence: TGCGCCAGCAGCTTGACGGGGGGTCACACAGATACGCAGTATTTT.

The chain combines TRBV9 with TRBJ2-3; D remains ambiguous. Per germline, CDR1 SGDLS and CDR2 YYNGEE. The CDR3 loop spans 14 amino acids. Trimming pared 0 bases from V and 2 bases from J, leaving 7 bases between. In DNA form, the CDR3 reads TGTGCCAGCAGCGTAGGTCCTACCACAGATACGCAGTATTTT. Amino acid sequence: CASSVGPTTDTQYF.

This chain uses TRBV10-1 with TRBJ1-1; D is possibly TRBD1 (5 bases). CDR3 length: 13 residues. V was trimmed by 5 bases and J by 4 bases, leaving 11 bases between them. Per germline, CDR1 WNHNN and CDR2 SYGVQD (reference sequence). In nucleotides, the CDR3 is TGCGCCAGCAGTTCCACAGGAGTCACTGAAGCTTTCTTT. This encodes CASSSTGVTEAFF.

CDR3 sequence (DNA): TGTGCCAGCAAGGGCGGGGACCGATGGCCCCAGCATTTT. It yields the protein CASKGGDRWPQHF. The rearrangement uses TRBV2 and TRBJ1-5, with D possibly matching TRBD1 (5 bases). The CDR3 consists of 13 residues. Germline-derived CDR1 and CDR2 are SNHLY and FYNNEI. Trimming left V 7 bases short and J 9 bases short, with 16 bases between.

The chain carries TRBV11-2 and TRBJ2-3, with 7 nucleotides matching TRBD2. V lost 9 bases, J lost 0 bases, and 9 bases stayed unmatched. The CDR3 runs 15 residues. CDR1 and CDR2 from the germline V gene are SGHAT and FQNNGV. This chain's CDR3 is CASLLADLSTDTQYF. CDR3 sequence (DNA): TGTGCCAGTCTGCTAGCGGATTTAAGCACAGATACGCAGTATTTT.

This clone has just one count. The chain uses TRBV10-3 and TRBJ1-1, with 11 bases matching TRBD1. V lost 10 bases, J lost 3 bases, and 1 base stayed unmatched. CDR1 is ENHRY, CDR2 SYGVKD, per germline. The CDR3 is made up of 12 amino acids. The DNA for the CDR3 is TGTGCCACGGGACAGGGGGACACTGAAGCTTTCTTT. Translating it yields CATGQGDTEAFF.

With regard to this clone: The sample contains more than one DNA sequence encoding this CDR3. This chain joins TRBV7-9 and TRBJ1-6; D may be TRBD1 (5 bases). The CDR3 length is 14 residues. Trimming took 2 bases from V and 7 from J, leaving 9 bases between them. The germline CDR1 and CDR2 sequences are SEHNR and FQNEAQ (reference sequence). CDR3 loop: CASSLQGRNSPLHF. The CDR3 bases are TGTGCCAGCAGCTTACAGGGTCGCAATTCACCCCTCCACTTT. Full variable domain (remainder filled in from reference TRBV7-9 and TRBJ1-6): DTGVSQNPRHKITKRGQNVTFRCDPISEHNRLYWYRQTLGQGPEFLTYFQNEAQLEKSRLLSDRFSAERPKGSFSTLEIQRTEQGDSAMYLCASSLQGRNSPLHFGNGTRLTVT.

The chain couples TRBV5-4 to TRBJ2-1; D remains unclear. The CDR3 contains 17 residues. Trimming removed 2 bases at V and 6 bases at J, with 21 bases between. Germline values: CDR1 SGHNT, CDR2 YYREEE (reference sequence). CDR3 sequence (DNA): TGTGCCAGCAGCTTATTAGGATTATTAGCCAAGGGCAATGAGCAGTTCTTC. As protein: CASSLLGLLAKGNEQFF.

V gene TRBV7-8 combines with J gene TRBJ2-7, with D possibly being TRBD1 (5 bases). The CDR3 has 11 residues. The germline V gene has CDR1 SGHVS and CDR2 FQNEAQ. Deletions cut 8 bases from V and 3 bases from J, with 8 bases between. The CDR3, as DNA: TGTGCCAGCGCAGGGTTCTACGAGCAGTACTTC. Protein product: CASAGFYEQYF.